This entry lists 27 T cell receptor beta chains sequenced from one sample in a study of human CD4 T cells and Enterobacteriaceae (dated by TCRdb to 2018 to 2020). Memory CD4+ T cells, defined as all CD4+ cells except CD45RA+CCR7+CD95- naive cells, were FACS-sorted on a FACSAria III to over 98% purity. Library preparation used the immunoSEQ multiplex PCR assay. The table comes from immuneACCESS by way of TCRdb, which keeps in-frame sequences with V and J called. Part of the clones is missing from these tables; in studies checked, under half for an unresolved V gene and the rest for unknown reasons. For this sample there are just under 30,000 clones; around 80% appear just once. Roughly 1.8% of the sample is taken by the ten largest. Sequencing was carried out using memory CD4+ T cells from blood. This specimen's cell subset or site label, per the study, means: total memory CD4 T cells sorted directly ex vivo, unstimulated. The receptor set was obtained from a human donor in good health.

This clone has more than one count but fewer than ten. The chain couples TRBV5-6 to TRBJ1-2; 9 bases match TRBD1. The CDR3 extends over 14 amino acids. Germline V gene data show CDR1 as SGHDT and CDR2 as YYEEEE. Unmatched junction bases numbered 5, after V lost 1 base and J lost 7 bases. The CDR3 DNA reads as TGTGCCAGCAGCTTGCCAACAGGGGGCACTGGCTACACCTTC. It encodes CASSLPTGGTGYTF.

About this clone: One end of the junction varies from germline; a read error may be responsible. The chain carries TRBV27 and TRBJ2-7; 9 positions match TRBD2. This CDR3 region has 16 residues. The germline V gene encodes CDR1 MNHEY and CDR2 SMNVEV (reference sequence). The CDR3 sequence is CASSLNGMAGGPSMDF. DNA of the CDR3: TGTGCCAGCAGTTTAAATGGCATGGCGGGAGGGCCCTCTATGGACTTC.

V usage is TRBV2 and J usage is TRBJ2-7; 8 nucleotides agree with TRBD2. This CDR3 comprises 16 residues. Per germline, CDR1 SNHLY and CDR2 FYNNEI. With V trimmed by 1 base and J by 6 bases, 11 bases remained unmatched. This CDR3 is CASSEGTSGESGEQYF. In DNA form, the CDR3 reads TGTGCCAGCAGTGAAGGAACTAGCGGAGAGAGTGGCGAGCAGTACTTC. Supplemented by reference TRBV2 and TRBJ2-7, the full variable domain reads EPEVTQTPSHQVTQMGQEVILRCVPISNHLYFYWYRQILGQKVEFLVSFYNNEISEKSEIFDDQFSVERPDGSNFTLKIRSTKLEDSAMYFCASSEGTSGESGEQYFGPGTRLTVT.

The CDR3 region has the DNA TGTGCCACCCCGGGGAGGGCGAACACCGGGGAGCTGTTTTTT. Its protein product is CATPGRANTGELFF. This chain joins TRBV19 and TRBJ2-2, with 7 bases matching TRBD2. This CDR3 has 14 amino acids. Germline assignment: CDR1 LNHDA and CDR2 SQIVND (reference sequence). The junction had 5 bases not matched to a gene; V was cut back by 10 bases and J by 0 bases.

The V gene is TRBV5-1, the J gene TRBJ1-4, with 7 bases that match TRBD1. The junction had 7 bases not matched to a gene; V was cut back by 4 bases and J by 7 bases. Germline V lookup: CDR1 SGHRS, CDR2 YFSETQ. The CDR3 spans 14 residues. The CDR3 loop is CASSQTGQGEKLFF. The CDR3 DNA reads TGCGCCAGCAGCCAGACAGGGCAAGGTGAAAAACTGTTTTTT.

The rearrangement joins TRBV27 to TRBJ2-7; D may be TRBD2 (5 bases). Looked up from germline, CDR1 is MNHEY and CDR2 is SMNVEV (reference sequence). V gave up 8 bases and J gave up 0 bases, with 14 bases separating them. The CDR3 is made up of 14 amino acids. The CDR3 reads CASRGIGSSYEQYF. CDR3 DNA sequence: TGTGCCAGCCGAGGGATAGGGAGCTCCTACGAGCAGTACTTC.

The rearrangement joins TRBV9 to TRBJ1-1, with D possibly TRBD1 on 5 matching bases. Trimming shortened V by 0 bases and J by 3 bases, and 15 bases separated the two germline ends. Germline CDR1 reads SGDLS; CDR2 reads YYNGEE. The CDR3 loop spans 16 amino acids. The CDR3 loop is CASSVGGSRAHTEAFF. The CDR3 DNA reads TGTGCCAGCAGCGTAGGGGGGTCTCGGGCGCACACTGAAGCTTTCTTT.

CDR3 sequence reads: CASSSFGAGNQPQHF. The CDR3 DNA reads TGTGCCAGCAGCTCCTTCGGGGCAGGGAATCAGCCCCAGCATTTT. The gene calls are TRBV7-2 and TRBJ1-5, with D possibly being TRBD1 (5 bases). Trimming shortened V by 4 bases and J by 4 bases, and 14 bases separated the two germline ends. CDR1 is SGHTA, CDR2 FQGNSA, per germline. The CDR3 has 15 residues.

This rearrangement joins TRBV29-1 to TRBJ2-2, with D perhaps assigned TRBD1 or TRBD2 (5 bases each). The CDR3 is 15 residues long. Germline CDR1 reads SQVTM; CDR2 reads ANQGSEA. Trimming left V 5 bases short and J 3 bases short, with 16 bases between. The DNA for the CDR3 is TGCAGCGTTATATTGGGGGTTCGGGACACCGGGGAGCTGTTTTTT. Protein sequence: CSVILGVRDTGELFF.

The chain is built from TRBV5-1 and TRBJ1-2, with D unresolved. The length of the CDR3 is 15 residues. Trimming took 3 bases from V and 8 from J, leaving 20 bases between them. The V gene's germline CDR1 is SGHRS and CDR2 YFSETQ. The CDR3, as DNA: TGCGCCAGCAGCTATTTACCGGGGTTCCAAGGGGGCTACACCTTC. As protein: CASSYLPGFQGGYTF. Supplemented by reference TRBV5-1 and TRBJ1-2, the full variable domain reads KAGVTQTPRYLIKTRGQQVTLSCSPISGHRSVSWYQQTPGQGLQFLFEYFSETQRNKGNFPGRFSGRQFSNSRSEMNVSTLELGDSALYLCASSYLPGFQGGYTFGSGTRLTVV.

The chain uses TRBV7-9 and TRBJ2-1; possibly TRBD1 for D (5 bases). CDR1 is SEHNR and CDR2 is FQNEAQ in the germline V gene (reference sequence). Trimming pared 5 bases from V and 0 bases from J, leaving 14 bases between. The CDR3 loop spans 16 amino acids. The CDR3 protein is CASSRIGASSYNEQFF. CDR3 DNA: TGTGCCAGCAGCAGAATAGGGGCGAGCTCCTACAATGAGCAGTTCTTC.

The chain links TRBV5-1 to TRBJ2-3; D tentatively fits TRBD1 or TRBD2 (5 bases each). Per the germline V gene, CDR1 is SGHRS and CDR2 is YFSETQ. V lost 4 bases and J lost 0, with 15 bases in between. This CDR3 is 16 amino acids long. CDR3 loop: CASSLGTDLSTDTQYF. CDR3 coding DNA: TGCGCCAGCAGCCTCGGGACGGACCTAAGCACAGATACGCAGTATTTT.

The chain recombines TRBV5-1 with TRBJ2-1, with a possible D match to TRBD2 (5 bases). The germline V gene encodes CDR1 SGHRS and CDR2 YFSETQ. The CDR3 extends over 14 amino acids. V was cut by 5 bases and J by 4 bases, with 13 bases left in between. The CDR3 DNA reads TGCGCCAGCAGTATGGACGGAGGATACAATGAGCAGTTCTTC. Translated: CASSMDGGYNEQFF.

V gene TRBV5-1 combines with J gene TRBJ1-1; TRBD1 agrees at 10 bases. The CDR3 is 16 residues long. Trimming at V came to 4 bases and at J to 0 bases, leaving 6 bases not matched to a gene. Per the germline V gene, CDR1 is SGHRS and CDR2 is YFSETQ. As DNA, the CDR3 is TGCGCCAGCAGCGCGACAGGGGGCCAAATGAACACTGAAGCTTTCTTT. Its protein is CASSATGGQMNTEAFF.

The chain is built from TRBV30 and TRBJ2-2; the D gene could be TRBD1 or TRBD2 (5 bases each). Between the trimmed V and J ends, which lost 4 bases and 0 bases, there was a span of 9 bases. CDR3 length equals 14 residues. Germline V CDR1 and CDR2: GTSNPN, SVGIG (reference sequence). CDR3 residues: CAWTVGANTGELFF. CDR3 in DNA: TGTGCCTGGACAGTGGGGGCGAACACCGGGGAGCTGTTTTTT.

This chain connects TRBV2 to TRBJ2-3, with TRBD2 as a possible D gene (5 bases). The CDR3 runs 15 residues. The germline V gene encodes CDR1 SNHLY and CDR2 FYNNEI. Trimming stripped 6 bases from V and 4 bases from J, with 17 bases between. CDR3 in DNA: TGTGCCAGCAGGGAGACGGACTTCCGGGCAGATACGCAGTATTTT. Translating gives CASRETDFRADTQYF.

This clone was found a few times. This rearrangement joins TRBV29-1 to TRBJ2-5; D assignment may be TRBD1 or TRBD2 (6 bases each). The germline V gene encodes CDR1 SQVTM and CDR2 ANQGSEA. This CDR3 is 12 amino acids long. V was cut by 2 bases and J by 3 bases, with 7 bases left in between. The CDR3 loop is CSVERGEETQYF. In DNA, the CDR3 is TGCAGCGTTGAAAGGGGGGAAGAGACCCAGTACTTC.

The rearrangement links TRBV5-1 to TRBJ2-5; tentatively, D is TRBD1 (6 bases). Trimming removed 0 bases from V and 1 base from J, with 7 bases in between. Germline lookup yields CDR1 SGHRS and CDR2 YFSETQ. This CDR3 comprises 14 residues. In DNA, the CDR3 is TGCGCCAGCAGCTTGGTAGGGGGCCAAGAGACCCAGTACTTC. This translates into CASSLVGGQETQYF.

The table lists this clone with a few counts. The chain is built from TRBV29-1 and TRBJ2-3, with D uncertain. Germline values: CDR1 SQVTM, CDR2 ANQGSEA. This CDR3 is built from 15 residues. V lost 7 bases and J 1 base, leaving 18 bases between the germline ends. The CDR3 sequence is CSAGRALVGTDTQYF. In DNA, the CDR3 is TGCAGCGCTGGTCGGGCCCTCGTCGGCACAGATACGCAGTATTTT.

This chain uses TRBV7-8 with TRBJ2-3; TRBD1 or TRBD2 may be the D gene (5 bases each). Germline lookup yields CDR1 SGHVS and CDR2 FQNEAQ. This CDR3 spans 16 amino acids. V dropped 0 bases and J dropped 0 bases, with 10 bases sitting between them. CDR3: CASSLAWDPSTDTQYF. In nucleotides, the CDR3 is TGTGCCAGCAGCTTAGCTTGGGACCCCAGCACAGATACGCAGTATTTT.

This chain uses TRBV6-5 with TRBJ2-7, with 8 bases identical to TRBD1. The V and J ends lost 6 bases and 7 bases, in that order; junction bases with no gene match: 5. CDR1 is MNHEY and CDR2 is SVGAGI in the germline V gene. There are 12 residues in the CDR3. CDR3 in DNA: TGTGCCAGCAGCCGTCGGGACAGGGAGCAGTACTTC. Translating it yields CASSRRDREQYF.

This clone was detected a few times. The rearrangement uses TRBV19 and TRBJ1-5; unclear D gene. The CDR3 totals 13 residues. Trimming removed 1 base at V and 10 bases at J, with 11 bases between. CDR1 and CDR2 from the germline V gene are LNHDA and SQIVND (reference sequence). The CDR3 coding sequence is TGTGCCAGTAGTATAGGAAGGGCGGAACCCCAGCATTTT. This translates into CASSIGRAEPQHF.

This clone was detected once. The chain is built from TRBV19 and TRBJ2-7; D is uncertain. With 0 bases removed from V and 0 bases from J, the gap between germline ends came to 6 bases. The CDR3 has 14 residues. Per germline, CDR1 LNHDA and CDR2 SQIVND (reference sequence). The CDR3 loop reads CASSIETSSYEQYF. CDR3 sequence (DNA): TGTGCCAGTAGTATAGAGACGAGCTCCTACGAGCAGTACTTC.

The rearrangement links TRBV6-1 to TRBJ1-5; 8 bases align to TRBD1. The germline V gene has CDR1 MNHNS and CDR2 SASEGT. The CDR3 covers 15 residues. The V gene end was trimmed by 5 bases and the J gene end by 7 bases; junction bases not matched to a gene: 10. The CDR3 sequence: CASSRQGAQEQPQHF. CDR3 sequence (DNA): TGTGCCAGCAGTCGCCAGGGGGCGCAGGAACAGCCCCAGCATTTT.

This chain connects TRBV6-1 to TRBJ1-2; 9 positions match TRBD1. CDR3 length: 14 amino acids. V trimming: 5 bases; J trimming: 5 bases; junction bases outside the gene matches: 6. From germline, CDR1 is MNHNS and CDR2 SASEGT. The CDR3 spells CASSFDRGGYGYTF. DNA of the CDR3: TGTGCCAGCAGTTTCGACAGGGGGGGATATGGCTACACCTTC.

Only a few counts were recorded for this clone. This sequence joins TRBV19 and TRBJ1-5, with D tentatively TRBD1 (6 bases). Germline CDR1 and CDR2: LNHDA and SQIVND (reference sequence). Trimming took 3 bases from V and 5 from J, leaving 8 bases between them. The CDR3 sequence is 13 residues long. The CDR3 DNA follows: TGTGCCAGTAGTATCCAGGGGTATCAGCCCCAGCATTTT. This translates into CASSIQGYQPQHF. Full variable domain (remainder filled in from reference TRBV19 and TRBJ1-5): DGGITQSPKYLFRKEGQNVTLSCEQNLNHDAMYWYRQDPGQGLRLIYYSQIVNDFQKGDIAEGYSVSREKKESFPLTVTSAQKNPTAFYLCASSIQGYQPQHFGDGTRLSIL.

The chain is built from TRBV18 and TRBJ2-7, with 10 bases fitting TRBD1. This CDR3 comprises 15 residues. Germline V gives CDR1 KGHSH, CDR2 LQKENI. The V segment lost 1 base and the J segment 5 bases; nucleotides outside the gene matches: 5. The CDR3 DNA reads TGTGCCAGCTCACCACTGACAGGGGGCACCGACGAGCAGTACTTC. It translates to CASSPLTGGTDEQYF.